Following are 11 T cell receptor beta chains from one sample sequenced in a study of cytomegalovirus exposure and HLA in healthy donors. A multiplex PCR was run with 60 Vbeta primers and 13 Jbeta primers. TCRdb's table, derived via immunoSEQ multiplex PCR, lists solely in-frame clones and lacks some. Its listing shows under 95,000 clones. Material for sequencing was PBMCs. All receptors derive from a man aged 45-65 years in good health and CMV-seronegative.

This chain uses TRBV6-5 with TRBJ2-7; tentative D call: TRBD2 (6 bases). V dropped 5 bases and J dropped 1 base, with 12 bases sitting between them. Germline CDR1 is MNHEY and CDR2 is SVGAGI. This CDR3 comprises 14 residues. The CDR3 region has the DNA TGTGCCAGCAGTGCGGGACTGTCATCCTACGAGCAGTACTTC. Translated, it gives CASSAGLSSYEQYF.

Note on this clone: Different DNA sequences within this sample yield the same CDR3. V gene TRBV6-5 combines with J gene TRBJ2-7, with D unresolved. The CDR3 extends over 13 amino acids. V was clipped by 0 bases and J by 1 base, with 4 bases between them. The germline V gene has CDR1 MNHEY and CDR2 SVGAGI. Here the CDR3 DNA reads TGTGCCAGCAGTTACTCCGGGTCCTACGAGCAGTACTTC. It specifies CASSYSGSYEQYF.

This chain connects TRBV4-3 to TRBJ1-1, with no clear D. CDR3 size: 13 residues. Trimming took off 1 base at V and 0 bases at J, with 3 bases between the two ends. Germline CDR1 and CDR2: LGHNA and YSLEER. CDR3 protein: CASSQVMNTEAFF. The CDR3 DNA sequence: TGCGCCAGCAGCCAAGTTATGAACACTGAAGCTTTCTTT.

The chain uses TRBV11-1 and TRBJ2-5; TRBD2 matches 7 bases. This CDR3 has 16 residues. In germline, CDR1 is SGHAT, CDR2 FQDESV (reference sequence). V lost 1 base and J lost 1; bases outside the gene matches: 6. CDR3 coding DNA: TGTGCCAGCAGCTTAGAGCTAGCGGCGGGCCAAGAGACCCAGTACTTC. Translating gives CASSLELAAGQETQYF. Together with reference TRBV11-1 and TRBJ2-5, the CDR3 gives the full variable domain: EAEVAQSPRYKITEKSQAVAFWCDPISGHATLYWYRQILGQGPELLVQFQDESVVDDSQLPKDRFSAERLKGVDSTLKIQPAELGDSAMYLCASSLELAAGQETQYFGPGTRLLVL.

The chain couples TRBV28 to TRBJ2-2, with TRBD1 identical over 10 bases. The V gene's germline CDR1 is MDHEN and CDR2 SYDVKM. The CDR3 extends over 15 amino acids. Unmatched junction bases numbered 3, after V lost 5 bases and J lost 3 bases. Written as DNA, the CDR3 is TGTGCCAGCAGTCCGACAGGGGGCCACACCGGGGAGCTGTTTTTT. Its protein is CASSPTGGHTGELFF.

The chain links TRBV7-2 to TRBJ1-2; 7 bases fit TRBD1. In germline, CDR1 is SGHTA, CDR2 FQGNSA. This CDR3 has 14 residues. V shed 11 bases and J 3 bases; nucleotides not matched to a gene: 12. CDR3 in amino acids: CAVTGAMRYYGYTF. The CDR3 DNA sequence: TGTGCCGTCACAGGGGCTATGAGGTACTATGGCTACACCTTC.

This chain connects TRBV7-5 to TRBJ1-1; TRBD1 is the table's D call and was not checked against the DNA. TRBV7-5 is a pseudogene locus. The length of the CDR3 is 18 residues. The CDR3 coding sequence is TGTGCCAGAAGCTCGATGACAGGGATGGAGTTGCTGAACACTGAAGCTTTCTTT. It specifies CARSSMTGMELLNTEAFF.

The rearrangement uses TRBV30 and TRBJ1-1; D gene ambiguous. CDR1 and CDR2 (germline): GTSNPN, SVGIG (reference sequence). The CDR3 spans 12 residues. Trimming left V 0 bases short and J 9 bases short, with 11 bases between. The CDR3 loop reads CAWSVRSTKAFF. The CDR3 DNA follows: TGTGCCTGGAGTGTTAGGTCGACTAAAGCTTTCTTT.

The chain is built from TRBV4-1 and TRBJ1-1; 11 nucleotides align to TRBD1. In germline, CDR1 is MGHRA, CDR2 YSYEKL. The CDR3 runs 15 residues. Unmatched junction bases numbered 1, after V lost 0 bases and J lost 4 bases. For the CDR3, the DNA is TGCGCCAGCAGCCAAGACGGGACAGGGGGCACTGAAGCTTTCTTT. This encodes CASSQDGTGGTEAFF.

V gene TRBV5-1 combines with J gene TRBJ1-2; D may be TRBD1 (6 bases). This CDR3 spans 14 amino acids. Trimming removed 4 bases from V and 2 bases from J, with 12 bases in between. Germline V lookup: CDR1 SGHRS, CDR2 YFSETQ. The CDR3 DNA reads TGCGCCAGCAGCAGACAGGCGCAAAACTATGGCTACACCTTC. It encodes CASSRQAQNYGYTF.

The chain joins TRBV4-1 to TRBJ2-1; the match to TRBD1 covers 9 bases. J gave up 9 bases and V 5 bases, and 8 bases lay outside the gene matches. This CDR3 comprises 14 residues. From germline, CDR1 is MGHRA and CDR2 YSYEKL. The CDR3 DNA is TGCGCCAGCAGCTCGGGACAGGGTATCAGTGAGCAGTTCTTC. The encoded protein is CASSSGQGISEQFF.